The present T cell receptor beta chain was sequenced within a study of cytomegalovirus exposure and HLA in healthy donors. Overall study results and limits: Later analysis showed TCR association rates varying by HLA locus, highest for DRB1 and lowest for HLA-C. Sequence variants that were highly shared formed a cluster that was likely a sequencing artifact. After further analysis at a later stage, 16,951 TCR beta sequences were associated with HLA alleles at 0.05 false discovery rate. TCR beta V segments were, for the most part, productive about 87% or about 30% of the time in an earlier analysis.

CDR1 and CDR2 from the germline V gene are SGHVS and FNYEAQ. The CDR3 contains 15 residues. J gave up 8 bases and V 4 bases, and 6 bases lay outside the gene matches. Concerning this clone itself: Its specificity is not known.

PCR employed 60 Vbeta and 13 Jbeta primers. Sequenced by immunoSEQ multiplex PCR; TCRdb stores in-frame clones only, minus some. This table has 89,000 or so clones, 84% appearing once. This receptor was taken from a woman younger than 30 in good health and CMV-seropositive. Material for sequencing was PBMCs. The chain uses TRBV7-6 and TRBJ2-1; 12 bases map to TRBD1. The CDR3 is CASSWGQGAHDEQFF. CDR3 DNA: TGTGCCAGCAGCTGGGGACAGGGGGCGCACGATGAGCAGTTCTTC.